The clone carrying this T cell receptor beta chain showed up just a few times. Its antigen remains unknown. The data originate from a study of OX40 agonist ivuxolimab in advanced cancers. Study summary: Eligibility admitted prior anti-PD-1, anti-PD-L1 or anti-CTLA-4 therapy; about 42% had some. Study observations and caveats: CD8+ T cells showed, on average, more clonal expansion than CD4+ cells.

Clones were sequenced by immunoSEQ multiplex PCR, and TCRdb holds only the in-frame ones, with some missing. The sample gives approximately 69,000 clones, approximately 81% of which show up once; approximately 7.2% is in the top ten. Autoimmune disease history or systemic immunosuppression meant exclusion. V lost 4 bases and J 6 bases, leaving 17 bases between the germline ends. The CDR3 has 15 amino acids. Germline CDR1 and CDR2: SGHNT and YYREEE (reference sequence). The sequence derives from an adult with an advanced solid tumor such as melanoma, head and neck, liver or kidney cancer. The sample consisted of CD4+ or CD8+ T cells sorted from blood, taken in a trial of the OX40 agonist ivuxolimab. The chain employs TRBV5-4 and TRBJ2-1, with D tentatively TRBD1 (6 bases). The CDR3 spells CASSRRDTWGNEQFF. The CDR3, as DNA: TGTGCCAGCAGCCGCCGGGACACCTGGGGCAATGAGCAGTTCTTC. Full variable domain (outside the CDR3, taken from reference TRBV5-4 and TRBJ2-1): ETGVTQSPTHLIKTRGQQVTLRCSSQSGHNTVSWYQQALGQGPQFIFQYYREEENGRGNFPPRFSGLQFPNYSSELNVNALELDDSALYLCASSRRDTWGNEQFFGPGTRLTVL.